The present T cell receptor beta chain was sequenced within a study of blood T cell repertoires in COVID-19. Study-wide context: The origin of the acute and convalescent COVID-19 samples was the United States, Italy and Spain. Sources were T cells, B-cell-depleted T cells, or PBMCs; the material itself was cDNA or gDNA.

Trimming took off 5 bases at V and 5 bases at J, with 17 bases between the two ends. The germline CDR1 and CDR2 sequences are KGHDR and SFDVKD. The CDR3 runs to 15 residues. Original handling: Amplification of reference gene primers provided the estimated nucleated cell counts. Data came from immunoSEQ multiplex PCR; TCRdb stores just in-frame clones and leaves some out. The V and J calls and clone size are taken from that table; D and trimming were inferred from the DNA. The repertoire consists of under 200,000 clones, with around 83% occurring once and the leading ten covering 5.5% to 7%. The chain is built from TRBV24-1 and TRBJ1-1; TRBD1 might be the D (5 bases). Sequenced input: peripheral blood. This receptor was obtained from a middle-aged man with active or convalescent COVID-19. DNA of the CDR3: TGTGCCACCAGTGGCATAGGGCAGGAGGGGACTGAAGCTTTCTTT. Protein: CATSGIGQEGTEAFF.